A selection of T cell receptor beta chains follows, all from one sample in a study of T cell responses to AZD1222 COVID-19 vaccine. TCRdb's copy holds only in-frame clones and misses some; the assay was immunoSEQ multiplex PCR. This table holds roughly 80,000 clones, roughly 88% found once. Source: peripheral blood, taken on day 0 of MenACWY control vaccination. The receptor set was obtained from an adult in good health. CDR3s include the opening cysteine and the closing phenylalanine or tryptophan. D genes are given only for firm matches. Clone size appears in some rows only: once, few, many, or a class for an expanded clone.

cdr3_nt: TGTGCCAGCAGCCCAGGAGGGAGCCGGGGAAACATTCAGTACTTC
cdr3_aa: CASSPGGSRGNIQYF
d_call: -
clone_size: -
v_call: TRBV7-2
j_call: TRBJ2-4

cdr3_nt: TGTGCCATCAGTGACCCTCCCCCCGACAGGGTTGGAAACACCATATATTTT
cdr3_aa: CAISDPPPDRVGNTIYF
d_call: TRBD1
clone_size: once
v_call: TRBV10-3
j_call: TRBJ1-3

cdr3_nt: TGCGCCAGCAGCCAAGACCCGGGAGGCACCGGGGAGCTGTTTTTT
cdr3_aa: CASSQDPGGTGELFF
d_call: TRBD2
clone_size: -
v_call: TRBV4-1
j_call: TRBJ2-2

cdr3_nt: TGCAGCGTTGTGGGATCCGGGGAGAGGACTGGAAACACCATATATTTT
cdr3_aa: CSVVGSGERTGNTIYF
d_call: -
clone_size: -
v_call: TRBV29-1
j_call: TRBJ1-3

cdr3_nt: TGTGCCAGCAGCCGGGACAGGGATTCTGGTGGCTACACCTTC
cdr3_aa: CASSRDRDSGGYTF
d_call: TRBD1
clone_size: -
v_call: TRBV3-1/TRBV3-2
j_call: TRBJ1-2

cdr3_nt: TGCGCCAGCAGCCAAGAGTTCCTAGAGAGCGAGCAGTACTTC
cdr3_aa: CASSQEFLESEQYF
d_call: -
clone_size: -
v_call: TRBV4-3
j_call: TRBJ2-7

cdr3_nt: TGTGCCAGCAGCTTAGAGGGCAGTGATTACGAGCAGTACTTC
cdr3_aa: CASSLEGSDYEQYF
d_call: -
clone_size: -
v_call: TRBV11-3
j_call: TRBJ2-7

cdr3_nt: TGTGCCAGCAGCGACAGGGCCGGGGGAGACACTGAAGCTTTCTTT
cdr3_aa: CASSDRAGGDTEAFF
d_call: -
clone_size: -
v_call: TRBV9
j_call: TRBJ1-1

cdr3_nt: TGTGCCAGCAGCGTAGCTACGGGAGGGGAAGCTTTCTTT
cdr3_aa: CASSVATGGEAFF
d_call: -
clone_size: -
v_call: TRBV9
j_call: TRBJ1-1

cdr3_nt: TGTGCCAGCAGCTTGAGGGGGGCTGCTGACAATCAGCCCCAGCATTTT
cdr3_aa: CASSLRGAADNQPQHF
d_call: -
clone_size: -
v_call: TRBV5-6
j_call: TRBJ1-5

cdr3_nt: TGTGCCAGCAGCTTGGGAGTACGGGGGGGCCTGTTCGGCACAGATACGCAGTATTTT
cdr3_aa: CASSLGVRGGLFGTDTQYF
d_call: TRBD2
clone_size: once
v_call: TRBV5-6
j_call: TRBJ2-3

cdr3_nt: TGTGCCAGCAGCCCTCCAGGGCCTGATAATGAAAAACTGTTTTTT
cdr3_aa: CASSPPGPDNEKLFF
d_call: -
clone_size: -
v_call: TRBV9
j_call: TRBJ1-4

cdr3_nt: TGTGCCAGCAGCTTAGGGGGACAGGTATTCTCTGGGGCCAACGTCCTGACTTTC
cdr3_aa: CASSLGGQVFSGANVLTF
d_call: TRBD1
clone_size: -
v_call: TRBV13
j_call: TRBJ2-6

cdr3_nt: TGTGCCAGCAGTTCACTGGAGACAGGCGTCATGAACACTGAAGCTTTCTTT
cdr3_aa: CASSSLETGVMNTEAFF
d_call: -
clone_size: -
v_call: TRBV6-2/TRBV6-3
j_call: TRBJ1-1

cdr3_nt: TGTGCCACCAGCAGAGCTCCCGGCGGGACCTACTATGGCTACACCTTC
cdr3_aa: CATSRAPGGTYYGYTF
d_call: -
clone_size: -
v_call: TRBV15
j_call: TRBJ1-2

cdr3_nt: TGCGCCAGCAGCCATAACGCCGGGGACAGCGAAAACACCATATATTTT
cdr3_aa: CASSHNAGDSENTIYF
d_call: TRBD1
clone_size: -
v_call: TRBV4-3
j_call: TRBJ1-3